This T cell receptor beta chain comes out of a study of regulatory T cells in long-lasting Graves disease. Findings of the study overall: Shared public clonotypes totalled about 2,600 in persistent patients, compared with approximately 970 in new patients. Relative to newly diagnosed Graves' patients, persistent ones had lower TCR diversity. Persistent disease exhibited a predilection for TRBV28, TRBJ1-2 and TRBJ2-5.

The sample's time point: newly diagnosed GD, antithyroid drugs for less than 3 months. After RNA was extracted from PBMCs, the TCR library was made from it. This clonotype was observed a few times. Its antigen is unknown. CDR1 is SGHTA and CDR2 is FQGNSA in the germline V gene. V was trimmed by 7 bases and J by 0 bases, leaving 12 bases between them. This CDR3 contains 14 residues. With iRepertoire HTBI primers and Arm-PCR of CDR3 regions, TCR beta libraries were built. TCRdb reanalysed the multiplex PCR reads using MiXCR and keeps one entry per CDR3 protein. Of roughly 440,000 distinct CDR3 sequences listed, over 15% are singletons. These same records also appear under a second study, on T cells in Graves' hyperthyroidism and ophthalmopathy. That source reports: Stable hyperthyroidism was told apart from ophthalmopathy by a model built on 13 V-J features.

The chain links TRBV7-2 to TRBJ1-1; D possibly corresponds to TRBD1 (5 bases). The TCR was taken from a woman under 30 with Graves disease. The sequencing here drew on peripheral blood mononuclear cells (PBMCs), taken at new diagnosis, from a patient treated with antithyroid drugs. The CDR3 DNA sequence: TGTGCCAGCACTCGGACGGGACTGAACACTGAAGCTTTCTTT. This sequence encodes CASTRTGLNTEAFF.